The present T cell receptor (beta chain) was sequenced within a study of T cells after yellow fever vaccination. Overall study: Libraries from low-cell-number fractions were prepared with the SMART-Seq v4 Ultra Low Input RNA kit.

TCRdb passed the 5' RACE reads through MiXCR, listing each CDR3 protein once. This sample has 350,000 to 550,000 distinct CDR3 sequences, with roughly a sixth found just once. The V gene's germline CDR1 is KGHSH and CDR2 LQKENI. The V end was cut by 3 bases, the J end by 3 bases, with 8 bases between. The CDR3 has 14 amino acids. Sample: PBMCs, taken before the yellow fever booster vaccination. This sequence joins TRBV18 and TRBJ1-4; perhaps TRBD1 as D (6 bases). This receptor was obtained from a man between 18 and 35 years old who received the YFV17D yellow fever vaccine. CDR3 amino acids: CASSPRQANEKLFF. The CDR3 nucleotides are TGTGCCAGCTCACCGAGACAGGCTAATGAAAAACTGTTTTTT.